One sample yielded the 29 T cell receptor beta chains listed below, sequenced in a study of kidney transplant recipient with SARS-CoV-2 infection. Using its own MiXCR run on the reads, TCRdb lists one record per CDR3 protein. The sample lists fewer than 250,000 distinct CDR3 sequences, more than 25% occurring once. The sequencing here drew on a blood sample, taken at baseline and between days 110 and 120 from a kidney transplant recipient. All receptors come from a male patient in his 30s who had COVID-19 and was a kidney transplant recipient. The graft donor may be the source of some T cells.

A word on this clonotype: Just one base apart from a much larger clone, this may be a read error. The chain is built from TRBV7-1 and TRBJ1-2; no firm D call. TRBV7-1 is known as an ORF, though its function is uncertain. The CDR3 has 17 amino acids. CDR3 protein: CASSSGDHEGKTYGHTF. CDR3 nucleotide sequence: TGTGCCAGCAGCTCTGGAGATCACGAGGGAAAGACCTATGGCCACACCTTC.

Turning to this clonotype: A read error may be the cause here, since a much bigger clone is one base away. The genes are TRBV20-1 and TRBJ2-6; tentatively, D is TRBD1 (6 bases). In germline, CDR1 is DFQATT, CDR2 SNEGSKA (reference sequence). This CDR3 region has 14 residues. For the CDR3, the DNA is TGCAGTGCTATGTCAGGGGCTGGGGCCAACGTCCTGGCTTTC. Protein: CSAMSGAGANVLAF.

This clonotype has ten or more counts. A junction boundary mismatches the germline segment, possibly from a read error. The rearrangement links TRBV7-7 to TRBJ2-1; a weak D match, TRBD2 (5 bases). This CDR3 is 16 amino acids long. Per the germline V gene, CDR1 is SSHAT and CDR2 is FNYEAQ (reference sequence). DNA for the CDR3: TGTGCTAGCAGCTTAGAGGGCCAGAGCTCCTACAATGAGCAGTTCTTC. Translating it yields CASSLEGQSSYNEQFF.

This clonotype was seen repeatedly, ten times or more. DNA of the CDR3: TGTGCCAGCAGCCAAGATAATAGAGGGATGTATGGCTACACCTTC. It is translated as CASSQDNRGMYGYTF. The rearrangement joins TRBV14 to TRBJ2-4; D is unclear. The end of the DNA aligns better with TRBJ1-2, so the J call may be wrong. The CDR3 totals 15 residues. Germline CDR1 and CDR2: SGHDN and FVKESK.

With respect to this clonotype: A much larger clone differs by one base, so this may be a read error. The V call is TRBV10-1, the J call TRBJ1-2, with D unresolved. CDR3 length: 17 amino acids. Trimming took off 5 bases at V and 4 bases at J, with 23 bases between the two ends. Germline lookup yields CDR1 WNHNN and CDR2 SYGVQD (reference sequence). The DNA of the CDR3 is TGCGCCAGCAGTACGGAACCAAGATCGCGAAAGGCCTATGGCTACACCTTC. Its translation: CASSTEPRSRKAYGYTF.

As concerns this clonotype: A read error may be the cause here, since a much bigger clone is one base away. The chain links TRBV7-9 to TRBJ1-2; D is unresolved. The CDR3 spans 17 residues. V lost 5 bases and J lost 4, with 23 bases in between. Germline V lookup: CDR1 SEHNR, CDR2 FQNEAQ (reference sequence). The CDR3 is CASSRTSYHGKTYGYTF. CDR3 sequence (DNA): TGTGCCAGCAGCAGGACGTCATACCATGGAAAGACCTATGGCTACACCTTC. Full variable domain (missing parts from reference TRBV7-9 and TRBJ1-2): DTGVSQNPRHKITKRGQNVTFRCDPISEHNRLYWYRQTLGQGPEFLTYFQNEAQLEKSRLLSDRFSAERPKGSFSTLEIQRTEQGDSAMYLCASSRTSYHGKTYGYTFGSGTRLTVV.

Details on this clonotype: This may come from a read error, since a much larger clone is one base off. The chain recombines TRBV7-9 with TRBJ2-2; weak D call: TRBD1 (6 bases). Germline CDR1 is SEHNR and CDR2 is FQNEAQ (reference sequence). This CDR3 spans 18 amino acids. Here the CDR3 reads CAGSLGPGQGSGTGELFF. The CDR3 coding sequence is TGTGCCGGCAGCTTAGGCCCGGGGCAGGGGTCGGGCACCGGGGAGCTGTTTTTT. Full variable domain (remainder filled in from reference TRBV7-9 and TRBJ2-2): DTGVSQNPRHKITKRGQNVTFRCDPISEHNRLYWYRQTLGQGPEFLTYFQNEAQLEKSRLLSDRFSAERPKGSFSTLEIQRTEQGDSAMYLCAGSLGPGQGSGTGELFFGEGSRLTVL.

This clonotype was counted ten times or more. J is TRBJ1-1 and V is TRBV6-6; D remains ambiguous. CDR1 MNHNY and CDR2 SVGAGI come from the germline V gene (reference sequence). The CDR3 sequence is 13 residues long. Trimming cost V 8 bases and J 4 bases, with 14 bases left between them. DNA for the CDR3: TGTGCCAGCGAAAACAGTCGAGTCACTGAAGCTTTCTTT. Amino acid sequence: CASENSRVTEAFF.

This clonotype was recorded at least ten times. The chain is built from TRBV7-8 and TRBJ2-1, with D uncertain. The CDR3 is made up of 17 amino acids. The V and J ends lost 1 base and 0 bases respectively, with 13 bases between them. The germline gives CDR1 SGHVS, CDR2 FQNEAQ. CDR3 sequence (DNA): TGTGCCAGCAGCTTAGAACCCAGGACCCTCTCCTACAATGAGCAGTTCTTC. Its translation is CASSLEPRTLSYNEQFF.

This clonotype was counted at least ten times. CDR3 sequence reads: CASSFQGARETQYF. The CDR3 region has the DNA TGTGCCAGCAGCTTTCAGGGGGCGCGAGAGACCCAGTACTTC. This chain uses TRBV11-2 with TRBJ2-5, with 8 nucleotides matching TRBD1. Germline V gives CDR1 SGHAT, CDR2 FQNNGV. This CDR3 is 14 amino acids long. Losses at the gene ends were 3 bases for V and 4 bases for J; bases not matched to a gene: 4.

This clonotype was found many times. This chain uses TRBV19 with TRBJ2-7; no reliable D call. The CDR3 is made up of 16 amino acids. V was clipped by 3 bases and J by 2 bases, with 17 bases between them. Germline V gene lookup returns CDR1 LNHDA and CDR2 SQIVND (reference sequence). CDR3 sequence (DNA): TGTGCCAGTAGTATGAGTTTCGGGCCTTCAGCCTACGAGCAGTACTTC. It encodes CASSMSFGPSAYEQYF.

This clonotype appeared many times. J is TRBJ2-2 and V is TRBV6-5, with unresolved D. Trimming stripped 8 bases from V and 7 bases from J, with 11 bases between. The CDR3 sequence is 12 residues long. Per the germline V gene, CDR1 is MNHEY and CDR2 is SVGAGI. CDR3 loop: CASRKTGGELFF. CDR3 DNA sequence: TGTGCCAGCCGTAAAACCGGCGGGGAGCTGTTTTTT.

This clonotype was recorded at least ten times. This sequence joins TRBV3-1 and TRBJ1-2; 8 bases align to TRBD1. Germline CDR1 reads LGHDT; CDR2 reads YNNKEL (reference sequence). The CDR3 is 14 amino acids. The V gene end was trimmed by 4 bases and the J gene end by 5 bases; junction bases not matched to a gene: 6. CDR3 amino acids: CASSPRGLRYGYTF. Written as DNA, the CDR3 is TGTGCCAGCAGCCCCAGGGGGCTTCGATATGGCTACACCTTC.

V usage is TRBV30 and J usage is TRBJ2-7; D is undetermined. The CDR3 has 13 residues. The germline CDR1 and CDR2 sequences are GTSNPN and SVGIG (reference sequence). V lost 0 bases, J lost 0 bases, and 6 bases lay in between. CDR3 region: CAWSVASSYEQYF. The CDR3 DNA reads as TGTGCCTGGAGTGTAGCGAGCTCCTACGAGCAGTACTTC.

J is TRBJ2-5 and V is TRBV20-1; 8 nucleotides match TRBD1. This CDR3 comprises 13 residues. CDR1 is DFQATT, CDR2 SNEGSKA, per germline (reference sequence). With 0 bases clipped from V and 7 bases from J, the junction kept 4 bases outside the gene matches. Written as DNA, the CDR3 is TGCAGTGCTAGAGAGGACAGGGTGGGGACCCAGTACTTC. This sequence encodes CSAREDRVGTQYF.

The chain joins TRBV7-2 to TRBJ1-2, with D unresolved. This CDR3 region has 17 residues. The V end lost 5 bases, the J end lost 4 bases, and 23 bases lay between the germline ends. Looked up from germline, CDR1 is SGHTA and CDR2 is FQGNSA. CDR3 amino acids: CASSPRIRDGKTYGYTF. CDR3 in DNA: TGTGCCAGCAGCCCCCGCATCAGAGACGGAAAGACCTATGGCTACACCTTC.

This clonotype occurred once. The CDR3 bases are TGTGCCAGCAGCCAAGTTAGCGGTCTAGGCAAAAACATTCAGTACTTC. Its translation is CASSQVSGLGKNIQYF. The V and J genes are TRBV3-1 and TRBJ2-4; weak D call: TRBD2 (6 bases). CDR3 length: 16 amino acids. Trimming removed 1 base from V and 3 bases from J, with 13 bases in between. Germline-derived CDR1 and CDR2 are LGHDT and YNNKEL (reference sequence). The full variable domain, its missing parts supplied by reference TRBV3-1 and TRBJ2-4, is DTAVSQTPKYLVTQMGNDKSIKCEQNLGHDTMYWYKQDSKKFLKIMFSYNNKELIINETVPNRFSPKSPDKAHLNLHINSLELGDSAVYFCASSQVSGLGKNIQYFGAGTRLSVL.

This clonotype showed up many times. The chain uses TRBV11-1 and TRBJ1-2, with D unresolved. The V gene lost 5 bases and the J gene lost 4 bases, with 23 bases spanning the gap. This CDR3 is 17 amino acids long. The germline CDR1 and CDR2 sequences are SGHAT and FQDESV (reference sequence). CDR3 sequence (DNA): TGTGCCAGCAGCGAGGAGTGTAAGGCTGGAAAGACCTATGGCTACACCTTC. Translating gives CASSEECKAGKTYGYTF.

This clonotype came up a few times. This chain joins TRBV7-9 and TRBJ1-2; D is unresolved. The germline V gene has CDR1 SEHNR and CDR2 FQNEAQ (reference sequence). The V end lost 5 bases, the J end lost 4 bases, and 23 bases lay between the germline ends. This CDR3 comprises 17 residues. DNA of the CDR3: TGTGCCAGCAGCACCCCGGTATACCATGGAAAGACCTATGGCTACACCTTC. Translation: CASSTPVYHGKTYGYTF.

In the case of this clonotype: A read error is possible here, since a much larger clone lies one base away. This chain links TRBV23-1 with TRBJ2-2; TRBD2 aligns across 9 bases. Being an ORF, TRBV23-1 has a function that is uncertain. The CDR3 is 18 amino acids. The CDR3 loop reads CTSVPRGCCGRGIGELFF. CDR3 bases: TGCACCAGCGTCCCCAGGGGTTGTTGCGGGAGGGGTATCGGGGAGCTGTTTTTT.

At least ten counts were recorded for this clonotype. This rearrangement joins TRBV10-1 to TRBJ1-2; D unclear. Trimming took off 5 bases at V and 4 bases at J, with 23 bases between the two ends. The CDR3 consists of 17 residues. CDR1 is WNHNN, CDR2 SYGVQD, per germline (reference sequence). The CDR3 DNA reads TGCGCCAGCAGTTTACACCGAAGATCGCGAAAGACCTATGGCTACACCTTC. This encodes CASSLHRRSRKTYGYTF.

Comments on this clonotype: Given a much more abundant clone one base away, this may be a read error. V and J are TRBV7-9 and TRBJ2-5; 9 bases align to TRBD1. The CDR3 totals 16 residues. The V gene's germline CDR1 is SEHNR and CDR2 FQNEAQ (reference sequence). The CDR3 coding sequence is TGTACCAGCAGCTCCCGGGACAGGGAAATTCAAGAGACCCAGTACTTC. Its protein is CTSSSRDREIQETQYF.

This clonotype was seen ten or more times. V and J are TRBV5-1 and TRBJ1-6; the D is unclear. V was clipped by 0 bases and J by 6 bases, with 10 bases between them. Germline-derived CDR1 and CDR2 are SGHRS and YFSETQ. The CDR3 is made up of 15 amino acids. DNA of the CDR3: TGCGCCAGCAGCTTGGGGGTGCCCGGTAATTCACCCCTCCACTTT. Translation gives CASSLGVPGNSPLHF.

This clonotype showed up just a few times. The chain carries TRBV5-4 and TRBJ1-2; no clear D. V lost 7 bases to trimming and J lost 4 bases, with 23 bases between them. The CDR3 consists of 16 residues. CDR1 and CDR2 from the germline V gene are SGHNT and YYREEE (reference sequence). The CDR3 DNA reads TGTGCCAGCGTAGTCGACGTACCAGGAAAGACCTATGGCTACACCTTC. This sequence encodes CASVVDVPGKTYGYTF.

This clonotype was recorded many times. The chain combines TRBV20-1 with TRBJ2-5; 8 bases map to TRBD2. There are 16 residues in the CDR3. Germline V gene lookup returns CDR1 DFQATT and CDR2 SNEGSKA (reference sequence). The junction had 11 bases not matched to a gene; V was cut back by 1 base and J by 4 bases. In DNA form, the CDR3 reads TGCAGTGCTAGAGTTGAGCGGGGGCCGTCTCGAGAGACCCAGTACTTC. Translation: CSARVERGPSRETQYF.

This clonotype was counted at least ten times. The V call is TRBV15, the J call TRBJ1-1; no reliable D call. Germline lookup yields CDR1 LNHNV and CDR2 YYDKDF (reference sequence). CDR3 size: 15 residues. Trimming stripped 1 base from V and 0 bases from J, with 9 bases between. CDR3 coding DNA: TGTGCCACCAGCAGAGGTCAGCGGCTGAACACTGAAGCTTTCTTT. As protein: CATSRGQRLNTEAFF.

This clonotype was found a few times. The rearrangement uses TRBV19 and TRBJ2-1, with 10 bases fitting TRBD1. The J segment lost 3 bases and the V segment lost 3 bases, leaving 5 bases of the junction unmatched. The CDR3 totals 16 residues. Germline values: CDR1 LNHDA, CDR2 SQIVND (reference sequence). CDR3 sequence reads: CASSIGTGDFYNEQFF. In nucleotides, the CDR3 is TGTGCCAGTAGTATTGGGACAGGGGACTTCTACAATGAGCAGTTCTTC.

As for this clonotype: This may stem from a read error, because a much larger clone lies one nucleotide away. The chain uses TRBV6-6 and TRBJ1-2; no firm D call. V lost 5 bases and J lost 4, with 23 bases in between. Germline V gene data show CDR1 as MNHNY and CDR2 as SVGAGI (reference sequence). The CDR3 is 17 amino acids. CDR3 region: CASSICRGGRKTYGYTF. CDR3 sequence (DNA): TGTGCCAGCAGTATCTGCAGAGGTGGGAGAAAGACCTATGGCTACACCTTC.

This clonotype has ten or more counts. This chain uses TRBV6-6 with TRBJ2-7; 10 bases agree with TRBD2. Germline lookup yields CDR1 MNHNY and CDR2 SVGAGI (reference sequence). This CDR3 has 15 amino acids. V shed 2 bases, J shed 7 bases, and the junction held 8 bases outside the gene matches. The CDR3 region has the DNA TGTGCCAGCAGTTACGAGGAACTAGCGGGACTTGAGCAGTACTTC. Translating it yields CASSYEELAGLEQYF.